This is a list of T cell receptor beta chains from one sample in a study of human T cells and chemical hapten exposure. TCRdb used MiXCR to reprocess the RACE reads, holding one entry per CDR3 protein. This sample has 35,000 to 50,000 distinct CDR3 sequences; 3% to 4.5% occur once, and the top ten carry 5% to 7%. Source material: whole blood. These receptors all come from a human donor in good health. Some clones in this sample may be carry-over from other donors' samples. The CDR3 runs from the conserved cysteine through the conserved F or W. D genes are given only for firm matches. Clone sizes are given selectively: once, few, many, or a class where the clone is expanded.

D: NA; size: many; V: TRBV9; J: TRBJ2-1; CDR3: CASSVGGSAREQFF; DNA: TGTGCCAGCAGCGTAGGGGGTAGCGCGAGGGAGCAGTTCTTC
D: NA; size: NA; V: TRBV9; J: TRBJ2-3; CDR3: CASSAYRRTDTQYF; DNA: TGTGCCAGCAGCGCTTACAGGCGCACAGATACGCAGTATTTT
D: NA; size: few; V: TRBV5-1; J: TRBJ1-1; CDR3: CASESGPSNTEAFF; DNA: TGCGCCAGCGAGTCGGGACCTTCGAACACTGAAGCTTTCTTT
D: TRBD1; size: many; V: TRBV12-3/TRBV12-4; J: TRBJ1-1; CDR3: CASSPRQGGWTEAFF; DNA: TGTGCCAGCAGTCCCCGACAGGGGGGATGGACTGAAGCTTTCTTT
D: TRBD1; size: NA; V: TRBV5-1; J: TRBJ1-1; CDR3: CASSIVPQGQGTEAFF; DNA: TGCGCCAGCAGCATAGTACCACAGGGGCAAGGCACTGAAGCTTTCTTT
D: TRBD1; size: few; V: TRBV9; J: TRBJ1-1; CDR3: CASSPRQGINTEAFF; DNA: TGTGCCAGCAGCCCTCGACAGGGCATAAACACTGAAGCTTTCTTT
D: TRBD1; size: many; V: TRBV30; J: TRBJ2-1; CDR3: CAWSSGQGREQFF; DNA: TGTGCCTGGAGTTCGGGACAGGGACGGGAGCAGTTCTTC
D: NA; size: many; V: TRBV12-3/TRBV12-4; J: TRBJ1-6; CDR3: CASSQQGSNSPLHF; DNA: TGTGCCAGCAGTCAACAGGGAAGTAATTCACCCCTCCACTTT
D: TRBD1; size: few; V: TRBV7-9; J: TRBJ1-2; CDR3: CASSLGAGGDYGYTF; DNA: TGTGCCAGCAGCTTAGGGGCAGGGGGCGACTATGGCTACACCTTC
D: NA; size: NA; V: TRBV7-3; J: TRBJ1-1; CDR3: CASSSYTFTEAFF; DNA: TGTGCCAGCAGCTCGTATACATTCACTGAAGCTTTCTTT
D: NA; size: many; V: TRBV24-1; J: TRBJ2-3; CDR3: CATSRTTTDTQYF; DNA: TGTGCCACCAGTCGGACTACCACAGATACGCAGTATTTT
D: NA; size: many; V: TRBV10-1; J: TRBJ1-1; CDR3: CASSAGGNTEAFF; DNA: TGCGCCAGCAGTGCGGGTGGTAACACTGAAGCTTTCTTT
D: TRBD1; size: many; V: TRBV20-1; J: TRBJ1-5; CDR3: CSAHGDRLSNQPQHF; DNA: TGCAGTGCCCATGGGGACAGGTTGAGCAATCAGCCCCAGCATTTT
D: NA; size: many; V: TRBV5-4; J: TRBJ2-7; CDR3: CASSLTHEQYF; DNA: TGTGCCAGCAGCTTAACCCACGAGCAGTACTTC
D: TRBD2; size: many; V: TRBV5-4; J: TRBJ2-7; CDR3: CASSLLAGGVGEQYF; DNA: TGTGCCAGCAGCCTACTAGCGGGAGGAGTGGGGGAGCAGTACTTC
D: TRBD1; size: many; V: TRBV27; J: TRBJ1-6; CDR3: CASSLSGQGTNSPLHF; DNA: TGTGCCAGCAGTTTATCGGGACAGGGGACCAATTCACCCCTCCACTTT
D: TRBD1; size: many; V: TRBV20-1; J: TRBJ1-6; CDR3: CSATGQGRSPLHF; DNA: TGCAGTGCGACGGGACAGGGAAGATCACCCCTCCACTTT
D: TRBD1; size: few; V: TRBV12-3/TRBV12-4; J: TRBJ1-6; CDR3: CASRNSARGLDSPLHF; DNA: TGTGCCAGCAGGAATTCGGCGAGGGGGCTTGATTCACCCCTCCACTTT
D: NA; size: few; V: TRBV25-1; J: TRBJ2-7; CDR3: CASSPPGTSSYEQYF; DNA: TGTGCCAGCAGTCCACCCGGGACAAGCTCCTACGAGCAGTACTTC
D: NA; size: NA; V: TRBV23-1; J: TRBJ2-1; CDR3: CASSPSRQGPYNEQFF; DNA: TGCGCCAGCAGTCCCTCCCGTCAGGGCCCCTACAATGAGCAGTTCTTC
D: NA; size: many; V: TRBV5-1; J: TRBJ1-1; CDR3: CASSLEGGITEAFF; DNA: TGCGCCAGCAGCTTGGAGGGGGGGATCACTGAAGCTTTCTTT
D: NA; size: many; V: TRBV29-1; J: TRBJ2-3; CDR3: CSGYFRTGTDTQYF; DNA: TGCAGCGGATACTTTCGGACAGGCACAGATACGCAGTATTTT
D: NA; size: many; V: TRBV2; J: TRBJ1-1; CDR3: CASRVKNTEAFF; DNA: TGTGCCAGCAGGGTAAAGAACACTGAAGCTTTCTTT
D: NA; size: many; V: TRBV14; J: TRBJ2-3; CDR3: CASSQGDSSTDTQYF; DNA: TGTGCCAGCAGCCAAGGAGACAGCAGCACAGATACGCAGTATTTT
D: TRBD1; size: few; V: TRBV19; J: TRBJ1-5; CDR3: CASTDRGYQPQHF; DNA: TGTGCCAGTACCGACAGGGGGTATCAGCCCCAGCATTTT
D: NA; size: many; V: TRBV29-1; J: TRBJ1-3; CDR3: CSVTHHTGKYGNTIYF; DNA: TGCAGCGTCACCCACCACACAGGGAAATACGGAAACACCATATATTTT
D: TRBD2; size: many; V: TRBV28; J: TRBJ2-7; CDR3: CASSSPGLAGGGEQYF; DNA: TGTGCCAGCAGTTCCCCGGGACTAGCGGGAGGAGGAGAGCAGTACTTC
D: TRBD2; size: many; V: TRBV5-1; J: TRBJ2-1; CDR3: CASSDGTSGYNEQFF; DNA: TGCGCCAGCAGCGACGGGACTAGCGGCTACAATGAGCAGTTCTTC
D: TRBD2; size: few; V: TRBV18; J: TRBJ2-1; CDR3: CASSPLSGPLNNEQFF; DNA: TGTGCCAGCTCACCACTTAGCGGGCCTTTAAACAATGAGCAGTTCTTC
D: NA; size: few; V: TRBV2; J: TRBJ1-1; CDR3: CASSKDSKFEAFF; DNA: TGTGCCAGCAGTAAAGACAGTAAATTTGAAGCTTTCTTT
D: TRBD1; size: many; V: TRBV3-1; J: TRBJ2-5; CDR3: CASSQNPGQGGGETQYF; DNA: TGTGCCAGCAGCCAAAACCCTGGACAGGGCGGCGGGGAGACCCAGTACTTC
D: NA; size: many; V: TRBV7-9; J: TRBJ2-1; CDR3: CASSLATYNEQFF; DNA: TGTGCCAGCAGCTTAGCGACCTACAATGAGCAGTTCTTC
D: TRBD2; size: NA; V: TRBV6-6; J: TRBJ2-7; CDR3: CASSTELAGGREQYF; DNA: TGTGCCAGCAGTACGGAACTAGCGGGAGGGCGGGAGCAGTACTTC
D: TRBD2; size: many; V: TRBV6-5; J: TRBJ2-7; CDR3: CASSYSGAGGTNSEQYF; DNA: TGTGCCAGCAGTTACTCCGGCGCGGGAGGTACCAACTCCGAGCAGTACTTC
D: NA; size: few; V: TRBV7-2; J: TRBJ2-3; CDR3: CASSLGETGPGVRGTDTQYF; DNA: TGTGCCAGCAGCTTAGGGGAAACCGGGCCCGGGGTCCGGGGCACAGATACGCAGTATTTT
D: NA; size: many; V: TRBV7-2; J: TRBJ1-2; CDR3: CASSSSKGPAPFYGYTF; DNA: TGTGCCAGCAGCTCCTCAAAGGGGCCGGCACCTTTCTATGGCTACACCTTC
D: TRBD1; size: few; V: TRBV10-3; J: TRBJ1-5; CDR3: CAISLTGASNQPQHF; DNA: TGTGCCATCAGTCTAACAGGGGCGAGCAATCAGCCCCAGCATTTT
D: NA; size: many; V: TRBV12-3/TRBV12-4; J: TRBJ2-1; CDR3: CASSLRRGNEQFF; DNA: TGTGCCAGCAGTTTACGCAGAGGGAATGAGCAGTTCTTC
D: NA; size: NA; V: TRBV11-2; J: TRBJ2-1; CDR3: CASRTTNEQFF; DNA: TGTGCCAGCAGAACAACAAATGAGCAGTTCTTC
D: TRBD1; size: many; V: TRBV12-3/TRBV12-4; J: TRBJ1-2; CDR3: CASCPGRGYSYTF; DNA: TGTGCCAGCTGCCCTGGCAGGGGGTATAGCTACACCTTC
D: TRBD1; size: NA; V: TRBV7-9; J: TRBJ2-1; CDR3: CASSLTGTGFDEQFF; DNA: TGTGCCAGCAGTCTCACCGGGACAGGGTTCGATGAGCAGTTCTTC
D: NA; size: NA; V: TRBV29-1; J: TRBJ1-2; CDR3: CSVVGEYGYTF; DNA: TGCAGCGTTGTAGGGGAGTATGGCTACACCTTC
D: NA; size: many; V: TRBV28; J: TRBJ2-6; CDR3: CASSKGTSGANVLTF; DNA: TGTGCCAGCAGTAAAGGGACCTCTGGGGCCAACGTCCTGACTTTC
D: TRBD1; size: many; V: TRBV14; J: TRBJ2-7; CDR3: CASSQRLTGGNEQYF; DNA: TGTGCCAGCAGCCAAAGACTGACAGGGGGCAACGAGCAGTACTTC
D: NA; size: many; V: TRBV27; J: TRBJ2-7; CDR3: CASSSLRGHEQYF; DNA: TGTGCCAGCAGTTCCCTTCGCGGGCACGAGCAGTACTTC
D: NA; size: few; V: TRBV28; J: TRBJ2-1; CDR3: CASSPEGDSSYNEQFF; DNA: TGTGCCAGCAGTCCCGAGGGGGATTCTTCCTACAATGAGCAGTTCTTC
D: TRBD2; size: many; V: TRBV7-3; J: TRBJ2-5; CDR3: CASSLMGTSGASAQYF; DNA: TGTGCCAGCAGCTTAATGGGGACTAGCGGGGCCTCGGCCCAGTACTTC
D: TRBD2; size: many; V: TRBV18; J: TRBJ2-2; CDR3: CASSSMAGGETGELFF; DNA: TGTGCCAGCTCCTCCATGGCGGGAGGAGAAACCGGGGAGCTGTTTTTT
D: NA; size: NA; V: TRBV10-3; J: TRBJ2-4; CDR3: CAISERETGAQYF; DNA: TGTGCCATCAGTGAACGCGAAACGGGGGCTCAGTACTTC
D: TRBD1; size: many; V: TRBV6-6; J: TRBJ2-1; CDR3: CASSYTWTGRDEQFF; DNA: TGTGCCAGCAGTTACACTTGGACAGGGCGGGATGAGCAGTTCTTC
D: TRBD2; size: many; V: TRBV20-1; J: TRBJ2-1; CDR3: CSARASGIGSYNEQFF; DNA: TGCAGTGCTAGAGCGAGCGGGATCGGCTCCTACAATGAGCAGTTCTTC
D: NA; size: many; V: TRBV12-3/TRBV12-4; J: TRBJ2-7; CDR3: CASSPGDTTYEQYF; DNA: TGTGCCAGCAGTCCCGGGGACACCACCTACGAGCAGTACTTC
D: NA; size: many; V: TRBV28; J: TRBJ2-1; CDR3: CASSSGSGVHEQFF; DNA: TGTGCCAGCAGTTCCGGGAGTGGGGTACATGAGCAGTTCTTC
D: NA; size: NA; V: TRBV24-1; J: TRBJ2-7; CDR3: CATSSAGTTTYEQYF; DNA: TGTGCCACCAGTTCTGCCGGGACCACGACCTACGAGCAGTACTTC
D: NA; size: NA; V: TRBV28; J: TRBJ1-3; CDR3: CASSSPAGGTIYF; DNA: TGTGCCAGCAGTTCGCCAGCCGGAGGCACCATATATTTT